The T cell receptor (beta chain) described here comes from a study of T cell repertoires and HLA-DP antigens. Study information: Transduced HeLa cells presented HLA-DP to CD4+ T cells. One stimulator alloantigen differed from self by one groove amino acid; the other by ten.

The assay was immunoSEQ multiplex PCR, and TCRdb's table has in-frame clones only and misses some. Counted here are about 1,300 clones, about 70% occurring once; the ten biggest clones make up roughly 51%. Findings of the study overall: Total CD4+ responders were stimulated by HeLa antigen-presenting cells.

HeLa cells expressing allogeneic DPB1 restimulated the approximately 15-day-expanded CD4+ cells for 24 h. HeLa stimulator cells carried retrovirally transduced HLA-DPA1/DPB1, HLA-DM, invariant chain and CD80. Between the trimmed V and J ends, which lost 5 bases and 5 bases, there was a span of 22 bases. The CDR3 has 17 amino acids. The germline V gene encodes CDR1 MRHNA and CDR2 SNTAGT. The genes are TRBV6-4 and TRBJ2-1; D unclear. Sequencing was carried out using CD137- CD4+ T cells from cultured PBMCs. The TCR originated in a man in his fifties or sixties in good health and CMV-seronegative. The CDR3 spells CASSYVFSFIINNEQFF. The CDR3 bases are TGTGCCAGCAGTTACGTTTTTTCCTTTATCATTAACAATGAGCAGTTCTTC.